This T cell receptor (beta chain) was obtained from a study of T-cell reconstitution after alpha-beta-depleted transplantation in children. Study-wide results and limits: Several hundred expanded graft clones reportedly gave rise to the alpha-beta T cells present about two months after transplant. T-cell counts and diversity at one year following transplant were attributed mainly to newly produced T cells.

Unique molecular identifiers were incorporated during preparation of the TCRbeta library. TCRdb called the PCR reads again in MiXCR, with one record for every CDR3 protein. The sample holds roughly 570,000 distinct CDR3 sequences, over 25% seen once. This clonotype was found once. Antigen unknown. The V end was cut by 1 base, the J end by 6 bases, with 13 bases between. Germline V gene data show CDR1 as SGHRS and CDR2 as YFSETQ. The CDR3 consists of 15 residues. This sequence originates from a boy under two years old with Wiskott-Aldrich syndrome, due to receive a stem cell transplant. V gene TRBV5-1 combines with J gene TRBJ2-2, with D tentatively TRBD1 or TRBD2 (6 bases each). Sequencing used PBMCs, obtained before TCRalphabeta/CD19-depleted stem cell transplant. The CDR3 reads CASSLKQGGPGELFF. The CDR3 region has the DNA TGCGCCAGCAGCTTGAAACAGGGAGGACCCGGGGAGCTGTTTTTT.